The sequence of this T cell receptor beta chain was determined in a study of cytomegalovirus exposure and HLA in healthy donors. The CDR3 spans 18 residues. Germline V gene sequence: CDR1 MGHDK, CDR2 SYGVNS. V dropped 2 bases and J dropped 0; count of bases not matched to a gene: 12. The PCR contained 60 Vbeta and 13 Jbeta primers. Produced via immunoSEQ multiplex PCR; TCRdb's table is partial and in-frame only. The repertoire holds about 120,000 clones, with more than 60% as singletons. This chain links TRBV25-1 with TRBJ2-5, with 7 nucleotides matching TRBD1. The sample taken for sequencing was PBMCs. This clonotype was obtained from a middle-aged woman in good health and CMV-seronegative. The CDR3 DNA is TGTGCCAGCAGTGAAAGGCCCCGGGACAGAAAAAACCAAGAGACCCAGTACTTC. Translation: CASSERPRDRKNQETQYF.